This T cell receptor (beta chain) stems from a study of cytomegalovirus exposure and HLA in healthy donors. Study-wide points: Some TCR beta chains (roughly 150 of them) were listed as cytomegalovirus-associated.

The CDR3 runs 15 residues. Germline V lookup: CDR1 LNHDA, CDR2 SQIVND (reference sequence). The V end was cut by 6 bases, the J end by 4 bases, with 13 bases between. A multiplex PCR was run with 60 Vbeta primers and 13 Jbeta primers. Here immunoSEQ multiplex PCR was the method, and the copy in TCRdb shows in-frame clones only, minus some. The sample contains 100,000 to 150,000 clones, around 77% of which appear only once. As for this clone: The target antigen is unknown.

The TCR comes from an older woman in good health and CMV-seronegative. This rearrangement joins TRBV19 to TRBJ1-6; weak D call: TRBD1 (6 bases). The sequencing sample was made of PBMCs. The CDR3, as DNA: TGTGCCAGTAGAGAACAGGGCATGTATAATTCACCCCTCCACTTT. Translating gives CASREQGMYNSPLHF.